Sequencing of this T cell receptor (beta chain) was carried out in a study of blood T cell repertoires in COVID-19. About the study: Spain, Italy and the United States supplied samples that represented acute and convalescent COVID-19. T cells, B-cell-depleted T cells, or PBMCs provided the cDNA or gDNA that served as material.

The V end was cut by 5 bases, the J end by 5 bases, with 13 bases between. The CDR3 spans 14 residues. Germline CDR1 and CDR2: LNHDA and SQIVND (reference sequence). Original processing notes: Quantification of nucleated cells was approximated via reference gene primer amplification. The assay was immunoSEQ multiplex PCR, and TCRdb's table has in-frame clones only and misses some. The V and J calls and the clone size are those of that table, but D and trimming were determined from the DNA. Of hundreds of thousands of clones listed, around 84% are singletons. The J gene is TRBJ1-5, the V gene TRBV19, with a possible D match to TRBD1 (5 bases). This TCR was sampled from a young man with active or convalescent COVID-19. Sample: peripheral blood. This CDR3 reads CASSLLRGYQPQHF. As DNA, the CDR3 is TGTGCCAGTAGTTTACTCCGGGGGTATCAGCCCCAGCATTTT.